The entry that follows covers one T cell receptor beta chain sequence. Its antigen remains unknown. At the DNA level, this CDR3 is encoded by other sequences in the same sample as well. These data come from a study of T cell responses to AZD1222 COVID-19 vaccine. Findings of the study overall: Repertoires in all cases were sampled only once the peak T cell response had passed. Donors, mostly white British, included more females; clonal diversity was possibly underestimated. Epitopes outside B.1.351 and B.1.1.7 mutated regions reportedly drew nearly half of spike TCRs.

CDR3 length: 13 amino acids. Trimming shortened V by 4 bases and J by 1 base, and 7 bases separated the two germline ends. Germline loops: CDR1 SGHTA, CDR2 FQGTGA. Clones were sequenced by immunoSEQ multiplex PCR, and TCRdb holds only the in-frame ones, with some missing. The table records 150,000 to 200,000 clones, 88% of them present only once. The sample was peripheral blood, taken 28 days after the second AZD1222 dose. This chain connects TRBV7-3 to TRBJ1-1; D unclear. This clonotype was sampled from an adult who received the AZD1222 COVID-19 vaccine. In nucleotides, the CDR3 is TGTGCCAGCAGCTCGACGGGGAACACTGAAGCTTTCTTT. Residues: CASSSTGNTEAFF.